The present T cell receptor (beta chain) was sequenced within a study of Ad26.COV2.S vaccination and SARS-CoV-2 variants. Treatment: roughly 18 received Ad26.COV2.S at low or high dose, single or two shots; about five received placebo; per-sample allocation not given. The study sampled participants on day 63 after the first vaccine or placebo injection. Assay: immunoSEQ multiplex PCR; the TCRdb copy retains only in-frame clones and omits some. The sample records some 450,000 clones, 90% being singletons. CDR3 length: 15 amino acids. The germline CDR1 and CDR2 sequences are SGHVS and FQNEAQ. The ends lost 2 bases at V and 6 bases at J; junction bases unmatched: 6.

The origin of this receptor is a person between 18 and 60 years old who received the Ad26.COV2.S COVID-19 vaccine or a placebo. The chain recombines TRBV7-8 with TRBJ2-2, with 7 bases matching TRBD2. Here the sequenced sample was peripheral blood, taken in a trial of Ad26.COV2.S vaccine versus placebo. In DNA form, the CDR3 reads TGTGCCAGCAGCTTACCCGGGAGGTCACCCGGGGAGCTGTTTTTT. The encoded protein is CASSLPGRSPGELFF. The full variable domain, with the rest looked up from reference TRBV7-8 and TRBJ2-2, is GAGVSQSPRYKVAKRGQDVALRCDPISGHVSLFWYQQALGQGPEFLTYFQNEAQLDKSGLPSDRFFAERPEGSVSTLKIQRTQQEDSAVYLCASSLPGRSPGELFFGEGSRLTVL.